One and the same sample provided the 2 T cell receptor beta chains below, sequenced in a study of regulatory T cells in long-lasting Graves disease. Building the TCR beta libraries relied on iRepertoire HTBI primers, and CDR3 regions underwent Arm-PCR. TCRdb analysed the multiplex PCR reads with MiXCR anew, one entry per CDR3 protein. Among around 430,000 distinct CDR3 sequences, 22% were seen once, and the ten largest hold around 12%. Indicated time point: persistent/refractory GD, antithyroid drugs over 5 years with positive TRAb. Scientists built the TCR library using RNA that was extracted from PBMCs. This sample comprised peripheral blood mononuclear cells (PBMCs), obtained when the disease was refractory, from a patient treated with antithyroid drugs. All receptors derive from a female donor with Graves disease.

This clonotype was detected many times. The J gene is TRBJ2-7, the V gene TRBV6-5; TRBD2 might be the D (6 bases). The CDR3 runs to 14 residues. Germline V gene lookup returns CDR1 MNHEY and CDR2 SVGAGI. The germline V and J ends were trimmed by 2 bases and 6 bases, with 14 bases remaining between them. The chain's CDR3 is CASSYGGFSGEQYF. The CDR3 bases are TGTGCCAGCAGTTACGGAGGGTTCAGCGGCGAGCAGTACTTC.

The chain has TRBV2 and TRBJ2-1, with TRBD2 identical over 14 bases. With V trimmed by 7 bases and J by 7 bases, 12 bases remained unmatched. The CDR3 is 17 amino acids. Germline V gene data show CDR1 as SNHLY and CDR2 as FYNNEI. The CDR3 region is CASTVLGLAGETNEQFF. The CDR3 nucleotides are TGTGCCAGCACCGTATTGGGACTAGCGGGAGAGACGAATGAGCAGTTCTTC.